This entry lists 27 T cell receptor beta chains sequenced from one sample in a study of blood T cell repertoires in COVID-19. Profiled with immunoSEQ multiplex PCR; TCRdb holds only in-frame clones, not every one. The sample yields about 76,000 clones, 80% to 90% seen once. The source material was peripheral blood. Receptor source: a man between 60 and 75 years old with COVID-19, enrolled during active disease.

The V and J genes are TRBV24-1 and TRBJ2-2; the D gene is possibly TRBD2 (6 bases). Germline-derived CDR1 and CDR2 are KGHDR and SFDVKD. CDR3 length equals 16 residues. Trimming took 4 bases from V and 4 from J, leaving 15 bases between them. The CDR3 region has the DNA TGTGCCACCAGTGAGCTCACACCCGGGGGCACCGGGGAGCTGTTTTTT. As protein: CATSELTPGGTGELFF.

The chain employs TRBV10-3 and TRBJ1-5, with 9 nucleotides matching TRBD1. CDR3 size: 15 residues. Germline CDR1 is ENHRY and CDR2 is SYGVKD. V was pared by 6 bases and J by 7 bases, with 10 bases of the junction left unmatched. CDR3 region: CAISPGQGIEQPQHF. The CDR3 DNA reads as TGTGCCATCAGCCCGGGACAGGGAATCGAGCAGCCCCAGCATTTT.

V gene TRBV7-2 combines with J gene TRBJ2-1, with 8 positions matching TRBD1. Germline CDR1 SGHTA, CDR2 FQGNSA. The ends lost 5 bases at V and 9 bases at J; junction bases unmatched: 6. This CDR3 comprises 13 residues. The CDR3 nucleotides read TGTGCCAGCAGCACCGGACAGGGCACTGAGCAGTTCTTC. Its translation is CASSTGQGTEQFF.

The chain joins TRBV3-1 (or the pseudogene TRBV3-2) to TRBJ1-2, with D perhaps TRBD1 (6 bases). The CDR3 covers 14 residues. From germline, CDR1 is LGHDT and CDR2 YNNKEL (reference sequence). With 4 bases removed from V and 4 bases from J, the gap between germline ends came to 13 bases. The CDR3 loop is CASSPGRDTYGYTF. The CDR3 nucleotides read TGTGCCAGCAGCCCGGGCCGGGACACCTATGGCTACACCTTC.

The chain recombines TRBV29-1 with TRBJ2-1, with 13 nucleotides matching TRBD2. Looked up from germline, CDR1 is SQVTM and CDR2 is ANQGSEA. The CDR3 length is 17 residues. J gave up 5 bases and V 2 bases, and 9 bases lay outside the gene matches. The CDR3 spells CSVERTSGRALDNEQFF. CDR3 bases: TGCAGCGTTGAAAGAACTAGCGGGAGGGCCTTGGACAATGAGCAGTTCTTC.

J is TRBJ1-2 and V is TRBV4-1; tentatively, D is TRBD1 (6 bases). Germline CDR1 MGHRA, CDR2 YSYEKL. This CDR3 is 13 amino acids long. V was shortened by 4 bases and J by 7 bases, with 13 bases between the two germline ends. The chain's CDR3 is CASSPQGLSGYTF. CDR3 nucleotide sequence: TGCGCCAGCAGCCCCCAGGGGTTGTCTGGCTACACCTTC.

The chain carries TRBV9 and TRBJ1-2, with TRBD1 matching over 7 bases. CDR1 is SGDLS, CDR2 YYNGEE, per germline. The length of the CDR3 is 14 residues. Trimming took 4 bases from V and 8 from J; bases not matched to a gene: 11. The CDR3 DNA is TGTGCCAGCAGCTACTCGACAGGGCGTCCGGGCTACACCTTC. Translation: CASSYSTGRPGYTF.

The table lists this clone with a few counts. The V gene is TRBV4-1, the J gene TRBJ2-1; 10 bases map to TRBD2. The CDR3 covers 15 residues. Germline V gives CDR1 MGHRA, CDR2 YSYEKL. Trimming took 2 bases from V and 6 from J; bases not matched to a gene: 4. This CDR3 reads CASSQLAGALNEQFF. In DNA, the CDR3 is TGCGCCAGCAGCCAACTAGCGGGAGCGCTCAATGAGCAGTTCTTC.

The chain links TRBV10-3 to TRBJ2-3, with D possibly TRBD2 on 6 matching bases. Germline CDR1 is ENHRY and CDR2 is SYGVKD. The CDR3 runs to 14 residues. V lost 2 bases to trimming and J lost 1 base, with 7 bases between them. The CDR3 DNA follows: TGTGCCATCAGTGAGCGACTAGGCACAGATACGCAGTATTTT. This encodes CAISERLGTDTQYF.

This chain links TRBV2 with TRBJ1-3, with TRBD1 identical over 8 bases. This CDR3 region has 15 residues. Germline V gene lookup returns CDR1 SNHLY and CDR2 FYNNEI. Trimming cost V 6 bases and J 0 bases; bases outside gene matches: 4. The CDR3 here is CASSRDRTSGNTIYF. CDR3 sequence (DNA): TGTGCCAGCAGCCGGGACAGGACCTCTGGAAACACCATATATTTT.

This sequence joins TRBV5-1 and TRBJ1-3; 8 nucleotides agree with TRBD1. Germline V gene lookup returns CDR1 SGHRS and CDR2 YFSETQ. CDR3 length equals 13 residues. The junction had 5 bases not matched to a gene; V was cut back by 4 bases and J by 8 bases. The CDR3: CASSPGQGDTIYF. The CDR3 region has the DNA TGCGCCAGCAGCCCCGGACAGGGCGACACCATATATTTT.

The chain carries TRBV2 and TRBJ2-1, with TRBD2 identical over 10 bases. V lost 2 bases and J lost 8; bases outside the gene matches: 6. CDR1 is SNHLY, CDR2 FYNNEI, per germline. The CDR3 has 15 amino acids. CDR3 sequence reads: CASSEKRGGPYEQFF. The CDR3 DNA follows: TGTGCCAGCAGTGAAAAGCGGGGGGGCCCCTATGAGCAGTTCTTC.

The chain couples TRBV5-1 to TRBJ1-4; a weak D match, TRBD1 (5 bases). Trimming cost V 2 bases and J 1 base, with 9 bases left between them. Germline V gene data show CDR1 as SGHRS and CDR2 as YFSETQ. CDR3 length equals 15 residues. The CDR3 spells CASSFAGETNEKLFF. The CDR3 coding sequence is TGCGCCAGCAGCTTTGCGGGGGAAACTAATGAAAAACTGTTTTTT.

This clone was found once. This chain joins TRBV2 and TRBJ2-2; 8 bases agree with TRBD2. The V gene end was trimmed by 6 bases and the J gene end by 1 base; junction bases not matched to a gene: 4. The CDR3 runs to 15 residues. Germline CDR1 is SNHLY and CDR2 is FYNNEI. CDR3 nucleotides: TGTGCCAGCAGCGAAACTAGCGGGAACACCGGGGAGCTGTTTTTT. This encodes CASSETSGNTGELFF.

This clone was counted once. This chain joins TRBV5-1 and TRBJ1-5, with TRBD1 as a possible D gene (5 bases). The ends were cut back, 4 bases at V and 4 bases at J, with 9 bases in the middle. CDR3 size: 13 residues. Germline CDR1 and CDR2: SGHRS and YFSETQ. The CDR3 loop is CASSPGGNQPQHF. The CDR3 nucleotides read TGCGCCAGCAGCCCGGGGGGGAATCAGCCCCAGCATTTT.

The CDR3 nucleotides are TGTGCCAGCCGCCTAGACAGCCTCTCTGGAAACACCATATATTTT. Translation gives CASRLDSLSGNTIYF. The chain has TRBV2 and TRBJ1-3; possibly TRBD1 for D (5 bases). The CDR3 is 15 amino acids. The germline CDR1 and CDR2 sequences are SNHLY and FYNNEI. V was trimmed by 8 bases and J by 0 bases, leaving 14 bases between them. The full variable domain, in which reference TRBV2 and TRBJ1-3 provide the parts outside the CDR3, is EPEVTQTPSHQVTQMGQEVILRCVPISNHLYFYWYRQILGQKVEFLVSFYNNEISEKSEIFDDQFSVERPDGSNFTLKIRSTKLEDSAMYFCASRLDSLSGNTIYFGEGSWLTVV.

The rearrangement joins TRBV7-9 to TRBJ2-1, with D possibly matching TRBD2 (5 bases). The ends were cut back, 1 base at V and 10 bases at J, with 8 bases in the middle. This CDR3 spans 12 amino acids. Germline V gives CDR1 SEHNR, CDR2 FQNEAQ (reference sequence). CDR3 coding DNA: TGTGCCAGCAGCTTAGATTCGGGGGAGCAGTTCTTC. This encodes CASSLDSGEQFF.

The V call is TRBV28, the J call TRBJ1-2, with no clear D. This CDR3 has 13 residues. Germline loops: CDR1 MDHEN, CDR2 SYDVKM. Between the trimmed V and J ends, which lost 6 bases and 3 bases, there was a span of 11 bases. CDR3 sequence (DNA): TGTGCCAGCAGCTATCGAGCCGACTATGGCTACACCTTC. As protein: CASSYRADYGYTF.

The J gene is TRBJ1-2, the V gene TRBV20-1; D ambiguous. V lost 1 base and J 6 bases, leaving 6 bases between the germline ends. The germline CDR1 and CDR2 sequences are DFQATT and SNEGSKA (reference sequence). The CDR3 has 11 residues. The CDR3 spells CSARAPDGYTF. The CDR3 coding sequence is TGCAGTGCTAGAGCCCCCGATGGCTACACCTTC.

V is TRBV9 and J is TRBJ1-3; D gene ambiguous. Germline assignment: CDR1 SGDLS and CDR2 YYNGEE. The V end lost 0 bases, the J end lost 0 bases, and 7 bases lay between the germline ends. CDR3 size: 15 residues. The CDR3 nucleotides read TGTGCCAGCAGCGTAGGAGGAGCCTCTGGAAACACCATATATTTT. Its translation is CASSVGGASGNTIYF.

The CDR3 nucleotides read TGTGCCTGGACAGGGTCCTATGGCTACACCTTC. Protein: CAWTGSYGYTF. This sequence joins TRBV30 and TRBJ1-2, with D possibly matching TRBD1 (5 bases). The CDR3 spans 11 residues. V was cut by 4 bases and J by 4 bases, with 7 bases left in between. The germline gives CDR1 GTSNPN, CDR2 SVGIG (reference sequence).

DNA of the CDR3: TGCGCCAGCAGCTTGTCTACGGGATTCGATCAGCCCCAGCATTTT. Amino acid sequence: CASSLSTGFDQPQHF. The V and J genes are TRBV5-1 and TRBJ1-5; D unclear. Germline values: CDR1 SGHRS, CDR2 YFSETQ. The CDR3 length is 15 residues. Trimming left V 1 base short and J 5 bases short, with 13 bases between.

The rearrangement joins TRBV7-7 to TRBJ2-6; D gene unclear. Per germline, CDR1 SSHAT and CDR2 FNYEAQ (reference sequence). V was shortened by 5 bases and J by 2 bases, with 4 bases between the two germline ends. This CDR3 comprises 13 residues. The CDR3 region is CASSPTGANVLTF. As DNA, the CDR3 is TGTGCCAGCAGCCCCACTGGGGCCAACGTCCTGACTTTC.

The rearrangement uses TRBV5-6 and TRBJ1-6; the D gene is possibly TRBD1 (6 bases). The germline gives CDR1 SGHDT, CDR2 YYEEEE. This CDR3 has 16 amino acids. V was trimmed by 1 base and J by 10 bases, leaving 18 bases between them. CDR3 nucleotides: TGTGCCAGCAGCTTGCTCTCTGGGGGCGCAAAGTCACCCCTCCACTTT. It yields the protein CASSLLSGGAKSPLHF.

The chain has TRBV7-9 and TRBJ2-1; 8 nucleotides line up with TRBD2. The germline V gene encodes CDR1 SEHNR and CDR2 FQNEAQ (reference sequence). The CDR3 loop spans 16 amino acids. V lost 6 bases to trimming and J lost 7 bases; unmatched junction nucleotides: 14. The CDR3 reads CASRPPQRGRPNEQFF. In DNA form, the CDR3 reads TGTGCCAGCAGACCCCCACAGCGGGGGAGACCTAATGAGCAGTTCTTC. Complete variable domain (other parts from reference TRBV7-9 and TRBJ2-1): DTGVSQNPRHKITKRGQNVTFRCDPISEHNRLYWYRQTLGQGPEFLTYFQNEAQLEKSRLLSDRFSAERPKGSFSTLEIQRTEQGDSAMYLCASRPPQRGRPNEQFFGPGTRLTVL.

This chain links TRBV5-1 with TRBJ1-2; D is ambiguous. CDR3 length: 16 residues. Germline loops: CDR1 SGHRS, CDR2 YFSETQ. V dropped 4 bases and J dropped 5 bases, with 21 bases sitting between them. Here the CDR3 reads CASSPAADGGGYGYTF. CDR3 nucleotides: TGCGCCAGCAGCCCAGCGGCTGATGGCGGAGGATATGGCTACACCTTC.

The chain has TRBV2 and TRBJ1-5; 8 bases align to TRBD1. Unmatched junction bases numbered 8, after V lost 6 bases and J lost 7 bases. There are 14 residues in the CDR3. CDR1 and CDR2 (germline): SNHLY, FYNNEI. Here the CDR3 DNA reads TGTGCCAGCAGAGACGACAGGGGACACCAGCCCCAGCATTTT. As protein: CASRDDRGHQPQHF.